This passage covers 2 T cell receptor beta chains from one sample sequenced in a study of CD4+ T cells in melanoma (dated by TCRdb to 2022 to 2024). Library construction relied on the immunoSEQ multiplex PCR assay. TCRdb obtained this table from immuneACCESS and retained in-frame rearrangements with V and J assigned. These tables miss some clones; where compared with another copy, unresolved V genes account for less than half of the shortfall, and the remainder is unexplained. The sample table lists over 130,000 clones, about nine tenths of them with a count of one. Less than 2% of the sample is taken by the ten largest. The origin of the receptors is a human donor with melanoma.

This clone was seen a single time. CDR3 bases: TGTGCCAGCAGCCAGGGGACTTGGGACTATGGCTACACCTTC. It yields the protein CASSQGTWDYGYTF. This chain joins TRBV16 and TRBJ1-2, with D tentatively TRBD1 (5 bases). Looked up from germline, CDR1 is KGHSY and CDR2 is FQNENV. CDR3 size: 14 residues. The V gene lost 3 bases and the J gene lost 3 bases, with 11 bases spanning the gap.

This chain joins TRBV27 and TRBJ2-7; D might be TRBD2 (5 bases). V was trimmed by 3 bases and J by 6 bases, leaving 15 bases between them. The CDR3 length is 14 residues. The V gene's germline CDR1 is MNHEY and CDR2 SMNVEV (reference sequence). CDR3 residues: CASSFYYTGSEQYF. The CDR3 DNA follows: TGTGCCAGCAGTTTTTATTACACGGGGAGCGAGCAGTACTTC.